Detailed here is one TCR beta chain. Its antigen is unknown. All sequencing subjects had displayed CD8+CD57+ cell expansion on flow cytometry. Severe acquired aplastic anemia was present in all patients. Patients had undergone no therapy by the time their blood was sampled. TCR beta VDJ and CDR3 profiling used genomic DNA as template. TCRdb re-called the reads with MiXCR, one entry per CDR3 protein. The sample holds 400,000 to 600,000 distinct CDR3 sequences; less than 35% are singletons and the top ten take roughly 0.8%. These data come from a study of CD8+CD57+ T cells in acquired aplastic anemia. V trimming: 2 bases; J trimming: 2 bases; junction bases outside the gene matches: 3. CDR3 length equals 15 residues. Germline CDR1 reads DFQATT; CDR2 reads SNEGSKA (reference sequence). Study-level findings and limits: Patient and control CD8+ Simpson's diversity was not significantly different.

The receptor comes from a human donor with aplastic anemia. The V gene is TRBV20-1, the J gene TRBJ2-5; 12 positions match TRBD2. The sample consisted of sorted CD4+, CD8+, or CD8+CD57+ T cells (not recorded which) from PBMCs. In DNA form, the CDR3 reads TGCAGTGCTAGAAGGACTAGCGGGATTCAAGAGACCCAGTACTTC. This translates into CSARRTSGIQETQYF.